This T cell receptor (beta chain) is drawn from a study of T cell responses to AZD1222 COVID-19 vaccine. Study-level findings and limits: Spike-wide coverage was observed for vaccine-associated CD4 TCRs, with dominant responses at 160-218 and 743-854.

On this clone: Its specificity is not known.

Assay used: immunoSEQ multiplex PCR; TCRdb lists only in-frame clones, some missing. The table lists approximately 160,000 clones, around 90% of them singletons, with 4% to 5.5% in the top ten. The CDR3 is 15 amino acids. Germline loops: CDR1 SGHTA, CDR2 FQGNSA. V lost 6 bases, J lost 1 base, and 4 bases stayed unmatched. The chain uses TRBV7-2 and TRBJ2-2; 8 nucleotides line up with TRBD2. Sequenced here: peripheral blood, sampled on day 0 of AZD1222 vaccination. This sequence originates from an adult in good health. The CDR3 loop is CASRSAGGNTGELFF. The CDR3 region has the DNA TGTGCCAGCAGGTCGGCGGGAGGGAACACCGGGGAGCTGTTTTTT.